A selection of T cell receptor beta chains follows, all from one sample in a study of breast tumors, draining lymph nodes, adjacent tissues. TCRdb reprocessed the multiplex PCR reads with MiXCR, giving one entry per CDR3 protein. The sample shows 30,000 to 40,000 distinct CDR3 sequences, 63% of them seen only once. The sample was breast tumor tissue. The receptors originated from a female donor with breast cancer. Some clones in this sample may be carry-over from other donors' samples. Each CDR3 is given with its conserved first and last residue. D genes are given only for firm matches. Clone size, where shown, is once, few, many, or a class for clones that have expanded.

cdr3_nt: TGCGCCAGCAGCCATGGGGAGGTTTGGAATTCACCCCTCCACTTT
cdr3_aa: CASSHGEVWNSPLHF
clone_size: .
d_call: .
j_call: TRBJ1-6
v_call: TRBV4-3

cdr3_nt: TGTGCCAGTAGTATTCGACGGGGAGCGGATACGCAGTATTTT
cdr3_aa: CASSIRRGADTQYF
clone_size: few
d_call: .
j_call: TRBJ2-3
v_call: TRBV19

cdr3_nt: TGCAGTGCTACGACCCATAGCACAGATACGCAGTATTTT
cdr3_aa: CSATTHSTDTQYF
clone_size: .
d_call: .
j_call: TRBJ2-3
v_call: TRBV20-1

cdr3_nt: TGTGCCAGCAGTCACTCAGGGGGGCTCAGCTCCTATAATTCACCCCTCCACTTT
cdr3_aa: CASSHSGGLSSYNSPLHF
clone_size: many
d_call: TRBD1
j_call: TRBJ1-6
v_call: TRBV6-5

cdr3_nt: TGTGCCAGCAGCGGGGGACAGGGGGCGACAGATACGCAGTATTTT
cdr3_aa: CASSGGQGATDTQYF
clone_size: few
d_call: TRBD1
j_call: TRBJ2-3
v_call: TRBV5-5

cdr3_nt: TGCAGTGTTCCGTGGGACAGAAACTACGAGCAGTACTTC
cdr3_aa: CSVPWDRNYEQYF
clone_size: .
d_call: TRBD1
j_call: TRBJ2-7
v_call: TRBV20-1

cdr3_nt: TGCAGTGCTTTGGTTCCGGCGGGAGTGGTAGGGACCCAGTACTTC
cdr3_aa: CSALVPAGVVGTQYF
clone_size: .
d_call: TRBD2
j_call: TRBJ2-5
v_call: TRBV20-1

cdr3_nt: TGTGCCAGCAGCTTAGATTGGGGACTAGCGGGAGAGACCCAGTACTTC
cdr3_aa: CASSLDWGLAGETQYF
clone_size: .
d_call: TRBD2
j_call: TRBJ2-5
v_call: TRBV7-2

cdr3_nt: TGTGCCACCAGTGACCCCCGGACTAGCGGGGGCAACAATGAGCAGTTCTTC
cdr3_aa: CATSDPRTSGGNNEQFF
clone_size: .
d_call: TRBD2
j_call: TRBJ2-1
v_call: TRBV24-1

cdr3_nt: TGTGCCAGCAGTTACCGGACTAGCGGGGGAATCTACGAGCAGTACTTC
cdr3_aa: CASSYRTSGGIYEQYF
clone_size: .
d_call: TRBD2
j_call: TRBJ2-7
v_call: TRBV6-1

cdr3_nt: TGTGCCAGCAGCTTAAGCAGAGACACCTACGAGCAGTACTTC
cdr3_aa: CASSLSRDTYEQYF
clone_size: medium-sized
d_call: .
j_call: TRBJ2-7
v_call: TRBV7-6

cdr3_nt: TGTGCCAGCAGCATTTGGACAGGGGAGAACACTGAAGCTTTCTTT
cdr3_aa: CASSIWTGENTEAFF
clone_size: many
d_call: TRBD1
j_call: TRBJ1-1
v_call: TRBV5-5

cdr3_nt: TGTGCCAGCAGCTCTCAGGGTAGCAATCAGCCCCAGCATTTT
cdr3_aa: CASSSQGSNQPQHF
clone_size: .
d_call: .
j_call: TRBJ1-5
v_call: TRBV11-2

cdr3_nt: TGTGCCATCAGTGAGTCGTCGGGGTCACTAGCGGGAGATCGCGGGGAGCTGTTTTTT
cdr3_aa: CAISESSGSLAGDRGELFF
clone_size: .
d_call: TRBD2
j_call: TRBJ2-2
v_call: TRBV10-3

cdr3_nt: TGCGCCAGCAGCTTCTCAGGGTCAACTAATGAAAAACTGTTTTTT
cdr3_aa: CASSFSGSTNEKLFF
clone_size: .
d_call: .
j_call: TRBJ1-4
v_call: TRBV5-1

cdr3_nt: TGTGCCACCAGCAGCCTGGGGACTAGCGGGAGTTCCTACGAGCAGTACTTC
cdr3_aa: CATSSLGTSGSSYEQYF
clone_size: .
d_call: TRBD2
j_call: TRBJ2-7
v_call: TRBV15

cdr3_nt: TGTGCCAGCCACAGGGGGACAGTGAACACTGAAGCTTTCTTT
cdr3_aa: CASHRGTVNTEAFF
clone_size: many
d_call: TRBD1
j_call: TRBJ1-1
v_call: TRBV5-5